One and the same sample provided the 24 T cell receptor beta chains below, sequenced in a study of tumor-infiltrating lymphocytes in localized non-small cell lung cancer. The repertoire was sequenced with immunoSEQ multiplex PCR; TCRdb's copy has only in-frame clones and lacks some. This sample has about 21,000 clones, with roughly 80% found just once. Sequenced: lung tumor tissue. Source of these receptors: a human donor with non-small cell lung cancer.

This clone was seen only once. The J gene is TRBJ1-2, the V gene TRBV2; possibly TRBD1 for D (5 bases). This CDR3 has 15 amino acids. With 6 bases removed from V and 4 bases from J, the gap between germline ends came to 18 bases. Germline CDR1 SNHLY, CDR2 FYNNEI. The DNA for the CDR3 is TGTGCCAGCAGAAGACAGTTGTTGGGATTCTATGGCTACACCTTC. Translation gives CASRRQLLGFYGYTF.

The V call is TRBV10-1, the J call TRBJ1-1, with 7 positions matching TRBD1. This CDR3 has 13 residues. Germline assignment: CDR1 WNHNN and CDR2 SYGVQD (reference sequence). V trimming: 5 bases; J trimming: 3 bases; junction bases outside the gene matches: 3. The CDR3 DNA is TGCGCCAGCAGTAACAGGGGCTACACTGAAGCTTTCTTT. This translates into CASSNRGYTEAFF.

This chain uses TRBV28 with TRBJ1-5; TRBD1 might be the D (5 bases). The ends were cut back, 4 bases at V and 6 bases at J, with 16 bases in the middle. This CDR3 is built from 15 residues. Germline V CDR1 and CDR2: MDHEN, SYDVKM. The CDR3 protein is CASSSDRGGTQPQHF. CDR3 bases: TGTGCCAGCAGTTCCGACAGAGGAGGGACTCAGCCCCAGCATTTT.

This chain connects TRBV10-3 to TRBJ1-3, with D unclear. The germline gives CDR1 ENHRY, CDR2 SYGVKD. V was trimmed by 0 bases and J by 4 bases, leaving 16 bases between them. The CDR3 contains 17 residues. The CDR3 loop reads CAISESQFGVSGNTIYF. The CDR3 nucleotides are TGTGCCATCAGTGAGTCGCAATTTGGGGTATCAGGAAACACCATATATTTT.

This rearrangement joins TRBV5-1 to TRBJ1-1; 10 bases agree with TRBD1. In germline, CDR1 is SGHRS, CDR2 YFSETQ. This CDR3 region has 13 residues. V lost 4 bases to trimming and J lost 6 bases; unmatched junction nucleotides: 3. The CDR3 spells CASSMGTGAEAFF. CDR3 bases: TGCGCCAGCAGCATGGGGACAGGGGCTGAAGCTTTCTTT.

V gene TRBV6-1 combines with J gene TRBJ2-3; 11 nucleotides align to TRBD2. This CDR3 has 15 amino acids. The junction had 5 bases not matched to a gene; V was cut back by 4 bases and J by 5 bases. Germline lookup yields CDR1 MNHNS and CDR2 SASEGT. The CDR3: CASSGLAGGGDTQYF. DNA of the CDR3: TGTGCCAGCAGTGGCCTAGCGGGAGGTGGAGATACGCAGTATTTT.

The chain is built from TRBV30 and TRBJ1-6, with D perhaps matching TRBD1 (6 bases). V was shortened by 0 bases and J by 11 bases, with 11 bases between the two germline ends. Germline V gives CDR1 GTSNPN, CDR2 SVGIG (reference sequence). The CDR3 has 13 amino acids. The CDR3 sequence is CAWSVPGVTPLHF. CDR3 in DNA: TGTGCCTGGAGTGTACCAGGGGTGACACCCCTCCACTTT.

This chain joins TRBV7-9 and TRBJ2-2, with TRBD2 as a possible D gene (5 bases). The CDR3 runs to 16 residues. Germline CDR1 is SEHNR and CDR2 is FQNEAQ (reference sequence). Trimming removed 2 bases from V and 3 bases from J, with 13 bases in between. The CDR3 DNA reads TGTGCCAGCAGCTTATCCGCGGGCTGGGACACCGGGGAGCTGTTTTTT. It specifies CASSLSAGWDTGELFF.

The V and J genes are TRBV7-9 and TRBJ2-3; TRBD2 agrees at 8 bases. V shed 5 bases and J 7 bases; nucleotides not matched to a gene: 8. The CDR3 has 14 residues. From germline, CDR1 is SEHNR and CDR2 FQNEAQ (reference sequence). CDR3: CASSTGTSSHTQYF. The CDR3 DNA sequence: TGTGCCAGCAGCACCGGGACTAGTTCGCATACGCAGTATTTT.

Comments on this clone: One junction end does not reproduce the germline sequence, and a read error may be involved. The chain recombines TRBV7-2 with TRBJ2-7; TRBD2 aligns across 7 bases. This CDR3 has 14 amino acids. CDR1 SGHTA and CDR2 FQGNSA come from the germline V gene. In DNA form, the CDR3 reads TGTGCCAGCAGCCCCGATTGGCTAGCGGCACGGTTAGACTTC. This gives the protein CASSPDWLAARLDF.

The V and J genes are TRBV9 and TRBJ2-3; 10 positions agree with TRBD2. The length of the CDR3 is 15 residues. CDR1 and CDR2 (germline): SGDLS, YYNGEE. The V gene end was trimmed by 7 bases and the J gene end by 2 bases; junction bases not matched to a gene: 7. CDR3 DNA sequence: TGTGCCAGCGGACCGGGACTAGCGCACACAGATACGCAGTATTTT. Translation gives CASGPGLAHTDTQYF.

This chain joins TRBV28 and TRBJ2-7, with 7 positions matching TRBD2. In germline, CDR1 is MDHEN, CDR2 SYDVKM. With V trimmed by 3 bases and J by 3 bases, 8 bases remained unmatched. The length of the CDR3 is 15 residues. The CDR3 DNA follows: TGTGCCAGCAGTTTTGGCGGGAGAAAGGGCTACGAGCAGTACTTC. The encoded protein is CASSFGGRKGYEQYF.

Here the CDR3 reads CASSATGQGGEQYF. The CDR3 region has the DNA TGTGCCAGCAGTGCGACGGGACAGGGAGGCGAGCAGTACTTC. This chain connects TRBV25-1 to TRBJ2-7; TRBD1 matches at 9 bases. The CDR3 runs 14 residues. Germline values: CDR1 MGHDK, CDR2 SYGVNS. V lost 4 bases, J lost 6 bases, and 7 bases stayed unmatched.

This chain links TRBV15 with TRBJ1-2; a possible D gene is TRBD1 (5 bases). V gave up 0 bases and J gave up 4 bases, with 12 bases separating them. The germline gives CDR1 LNHNV, CDR2 YYDKDF (reference sequence). This CDR3 contains 15 residues. The CDR3 loop reads CATSRDRQGAYGYTF. As DNA, the CDR3 is TGTGCCACCAGCAGAGATCGGCAGGGCGCCTATGGCTACACCTTC.

The genes are TRBV27 and TRBJ2-3; D is ambiguous. Germline values: CDR1 MNHEY, CDR2 SMNVEV (reference sequence). Trimming removed 5 bases from V and 7 bases from J, with 19 bases in between. This CDR3 spans 15 amino acids. The CDR3 here is CASSMDGRLGYTQYF. The CDR3, as DNA: TGTGCCAGCAGTATGGACGGGCGATTAGGATATACGCAGTATTTT.

V gene TRBV14 combines with J gene TRBJ2-5; possibly TRBD2 for D (5 bases). Between the trimmed V and J ends, which lost 5 bases and 6 bases, there was a span of 10 bases. The germline CDR1 and CDR2 sequences are SGHDN and FVKESK. The CDR3 spans 12 residues. CDR3: CASSLDFQTQYF. CDR3 in DNA: TGTGCCAGCAGCTTGGACTTTCAGACCCAGTACTTC.

The chain links TRBV5-4 to TRBJ2-3; no firm D call. Trimming cost V 0 bases and J 4 bases, with 6 bases left between them. This CDR3 contains 13 residues. Germline CDR1 is SGHNT and CDR2 is YYREEE (reference sequence). The CDR3 sequence: CASSLAGADTQYF. The CDR3 DNA reads as TGTGCCAGCAGCTTGGCTGGCGCAGATACGCAGTATTTT.

The rearrangement links TRBV27 to TRBJ2-6; 7 bases line up with TRBD2. Germline loops: CDR1 MNHEY, CDR2 SMNVEV (reference sequence). The trim removed 5 bases at V and 0 bases at J, leaving 10 bases unmatched. This CDR3 region has 18 residues. The CDR3, as DNA: TGTGCCAGCAGTCCAGGATTAGCGGGCCTCTCTGGGGCCAACGTCCTGACTTTC. This encodes CASSPGLAGLSGANVLTF.

The J gene is TRBJ2-5, the V gene TRBV11-2, with 11 bases identical to TRBD2. The CDR3 runs 15 residues. Trimming removed 1 base from V and 7 bases from J; junction bases left unmatched: 5. CDR1 SGHAT and CDR2 FQNNGV come from the germline V gene. This chain's CDR3 is CASSLVPLAGGTQYF. For the CDR3, the DNA is TGTGCCAGCAGCTTAGTTCCCCTAGCGGGAGGGACCCAGTACTTC. Full variable domain (rest looked up from reference TRBV11-2 and TRBJ2-5): EAGVAQSPRYKIIEKRQSVAFWCNPISGHATLYWYQQILGQGPKLLIQFQNNGVVDDSQLPKDRFSAERLKGVDSTLKIQPAKLEDSAVYLCASSLVPLAGGTQYFGPGTRLLVL.

This chain links TRBV6-1 with TRBJ2-7; possibly TRBD2 for D (6 bases). This CDR3 contains 15 residues. The V gene's germline CDR1 is MNHNS and CDR2 SASEGT. Between the trimmed V and J ends, which lost 2 bases and 5 bases, there was a span of 16 bases. CDR3 nucleotides: TGTGCCAGCAGTGAAATGCGCCGGTGGGGGGACGAGCAGTACTTC. As protein: CASSEMRRWGDEQYF.

V usage is TRBV9 and J usage is TRBJ2-2; 9 bases line up with TRBD2. The CDR3 has 16 amino acids. Germline V gene sequence: CDR1 SGDLS, CDR2 YYNGEE. Trimming cost V 0 bases and J 4 bases; bases outside gene matches: 4. The DNA for the CDR3 is TGTGCCAGCAGCGTAGGACTAGCGGTCCTCACCGGGGAGCTGTTTTTT. Translated: CASSVGLAVLTGELFF.

The V and J genes are TRBV12-5 and TRBJ2-3; tentative D call: TRBD2 (5 bases). Trimming took 5 bases from V and 0 from J, leaving 9 bases between them. CDR3 length equals 14 residues. Germline V gene lookup returns CDR1 LGHNT and CDR2 FRNRAP. The CDR3 protein is CASGPGGSTDTQYF. The CDR3 DNA reads TGTGCTAGTGGTCCCGGCGGGAGCACAGATACGCAGTATTTT.

This chain links TRBV18 with TRBJ2-4; D not certain. This CDR3 spans 13 amino acids. Germline lookup yields CDR1 KGHSH and CDR2 LQKENI. Trimming removed 6 bases from V and 2 bases from J, with 8 bases in between. The CDR3 bases are TGTGCCAGCTCCGTCCTATCCAAAAACATTCAGTACTTC. Translated: CASSVLSKNIQYF.

The chain joins TRBV4-1 to TRBJ2-3; 14 nucleotides line up with TRBD2. From germline, CDR1 is MGHRA and CDR2 YSYEKL. The CDR3 has 18 residues. V dropped 3 bases and J dropped 5; count of bases not matched to a gene: 10. The CDR3 region is CASSHPSGLAGVEDTQYF. In DNA, the CDR3 is TGCGCCAGCAGCCATCCCTCGGGACTAGCGGGAGTGGAAGATACGCAGTATTTT.